This T cell receptor beta chain was documented in a study of blood T cell repertoires in COVID-19. Across the whole study: Specimens from acute and convalescent COVID-19 originated in the United States, Italy and Spain. Sources were T cells, B-cell-depleted T cells, or PBMCs; the material itself was cDNA or gDNA.

This clone was detected only a few times. One end of the junction fails to match germline, which may point to a read error. The CDR3 is made up of 11 amino acids. From germline, CDR1 is MDHEN and CDR2 SYDVKM. Authors' processing steps: By means of reference gene primer amplification, nucleated cell counts were estimated. The assay was immunoSEQ multiplex PCR, and TCRdb's table has in-frame clones only and misses some. That table supplies the V and J calls and clone size; D and trimming were determined from the DNA. The data hold 200,000 to 250,000 clones, with around 82% observed a single time. This sequence joins TRBV28 and TRBJ1-5; tentatively, D is TRBD1 (5 bases). The receptor was derived from a woman aged 25 to 39 who had recovered from COVID-19. Material: peripheral blood. For the CDR3, the DNA is TGTGCCAGCAGTACGACAAGGGGTCGCAATTTT. This encodes CASSTTRGRNF.